A single sample gave rise to the 5 T cell receptor beta chains below, sequenced in a study of T cells in Graves' hyperthyroidism and ophthalmopathy. TCR beta CDR3 regions were amplified from RNA transcripts. A set of HTBI primers served as the primers for a first-round RT-PCR of the TCR CDR3. One entry per CDR3 protein, called by TCRdb with MiXCR from the multiplex PCR reads. The sample consists of approximately 590,000 distinct CDR3 sequences, about 15% of them appearing once. The specimen sequenced was blood. These receptors were obtained from a woman in her thirties with Graves' hyperthyroidism.

In the case of this clonotype: A much larger clone differs by one base, so this may be a read error. The chain recombines TRBV5-1 with TRBJ2-2; D is unresolved. From germline, CDR1 is SGHRS and CDR2 YFSETQ. The CDR3 runs 14 residues. CDR3 DNA sequence: TGCGCCAGCAGCTTGGCGTGGTTAACCGAGGAGCTGTTTTTT. It codes for CASSLAWLTEELFF.

This clonotype was detected many times. The chain recombines TRBV28 with TRBJ1-6, with D unresolved. This CDR3 has 12 residues. The germline V and J ends were trimmed by 5 bases and 8 bases, with 7 bases remaining between them. Germline V gives CDR1 MDHEN, CDR2 SYDVKM. CDR3 protein: CASSDRDSPLHF. The CDR3 coding sequence is TGTGCCAGCAGTGATCGGGATTCACCCCTCCACTTT.

In this sample, this clonotype turned up a few times. The J gene is TRBJ1-2, the V gene TRBV29-1, with no clear D. Germline V gene sequence: CDR1 SQVTM, CDR2 ANQGSEA. V was shortened by 4 bases and J by 4 bases, with 10 bases between the two germline ends. The CDR3 is made up of 12 amino acids. This CDR3 is CSVVEVSYGYTF. CDR3 DNA sequence: TGCAGCGTTGTTGAAGTAAGCTATGGCTACACCTTC. Full variable domain (remainder filled in from reference TRBV29-1 and TRBJ1-2): SAVISQKPSRDICQRGTSLTIQCQVDSQVTMMFWYRQQPGQSLTLIATANQGSEATYESGFVIDKFPISRPNLTFSTLTVSNMSPEDSSIYLCSVVEVSYGYTFGSGTRLTVV.

V gene TRBV14 combines with J gene TRBJ1-1; D not resolved. Per the germline V gene, CDR1 is SGHDN and CDR2 is FVKESK. The V end lost 5 bases, the J end lost 1 base, and 14 bases lay between the germline ends. The CDR3 has 15 residues. The CDR3, as DNA: TGTGCCAGCAGCTCCCGCCGGAAGGGGAACACTGAAGCTTTCTTT. This codes for CASSSRRKGNTEAFF.

The table lists this clonotype with many counts. The V gene is TRBV7-9, the J gene TRBJ2-2; 13 nucleotides match TRBD2. The germline CDR1 and CDR2 sequences are SEHNR and FQNEAQ (reference sequence). This CDR3 has 19 amino acids. Unmatched junction bases numbered 10, after V lost 6 bases and J lost 0 bases. The CDR3: CASSRTPGLAGSNTGELFF. CDR3 DNA: TGTGCCAGCAGTCGCACCCCGGGACTAGCGGGGTCGAACACCGGGGAGCTGTTTTTT.